This T cell receptor beta chain was obtained from a study of cytomegalovirus exposure and HLA in healthy donors. As concerns this clone: Its antigen is still unknown.

The study ran its PCR with 60 Vbeta and 13 Jbeta primers. TCRdb's copy holds only in-frame clones and misses some; the assay was immunoSEQ multiplex PCR. Seen here are around 150,000 clones, about three fifths observed once, and the top ten hold 1.8%. This CDR3 comprises 16 residues. The V gene end was trimmed by 5 bases and the J gene end by 0 bases; junction bases not matched to a gene: 7. The V gene's germline CDR1 is PRHDT and CDR2 FYEKMQ (reference sequence). Regarding the study as a whole: By HLA locus, TCR association rates varied in a later analysis, with DRB1 showing the most and HLA-C the fewest. Relative to the approximately 700-donor mean, N-insertions were reportedly fewer in an Asian-associated ancestry cluster in a later analysis. The study designated 164 TCR beta chains cytomegalovirus-associated. Earlier analysis yielded a pattern in which most TCR beta V segments were productive about 90% or about 30% of the time.

Sequencing was carried out using PBMCs. The TCR was taken from a male donor in good health and CMV-seronegative. This chain connects TRBV13 to TRBJ1-1; 9 bases line up with TRBD1. The CDR3 DNA follows: TGTGCCAGCAGCGCCAGGGACAGGGCTATGAACACTGAAGCTTTCTTT. Translated, it gives CASSARDRAMNTEAFF.